This T cell receptor beta chain emerged from a study of T-cell memory formation after mild COVID-19 (dated by TCRdb to about 2021). Study-level background: Most TCR sequence clusters were specific to one of the two donors. In a couple of donors, T-cell clones that expanded and contracted after mild COVID-19 were tracked by sequencing TCRalpha and TCRbeta repertoires over time. Two young, previously healthy adult volunteers made up the cohort, one male and one female. The paper's findings and limits, for the study overall: Some responding clones were detected in pre-infection memory, which suggested that pre-existing cross-reactive memory T cells had joined the SARS-CoV-2 response. Contracting CD4+ clones were found mainly in CM and EM memory subsets, while CD8+ clones were enriched in EMRA. Only a couple of mild cases were covered in the study, and larger cohorts including severe cases with pre-infection samples were considered necessary. The second-wave clones that peaked on day 37 were not confirmed to be SARS-CoV-2 specific. Balanced CD4/CD8 phenotypes were observed for clones contracting from day 15 to 85, whereas a bias towards CD4+ was observed for a second wave of clones expanding from day 15 to 37.

Points on this clonotype: What antigen it recognizes has not been identified. Base qualities are not at hand, and no much larger clone is one base apart.

V is pruned by 4 bases and J by 7 bases, leaving 12 bases of the junction without a gene match. Sequences SGHDT (CDR1) and YYEEEE (CDR2) are obtained from the germline V gene. The CDR3 goes from the cysteine to the phenylalanine over 15 residues. Left in the record is the CDR3 DNA by itself, 45 bases read in frame from the first base. Reads for this sample came from an Illumina NovaSeq 6000. TCRalpha and TCRbeta cDNA libraries were constructed by 5'RACE with constant-segment primers, with sample barcodes and unique molecular identifiers being introduced. Trizol reagent was used to extract RNA from every sample. The libraries were amplified in two PCR steps, and the second step added a second sample barcode and Illumina TruSeq adapters. The libraries were sequenced on an Illumina NovaSeq using 2 x 150 bp paired-end reads. Under the source paper's analysis protocol: The reads were demultiplexed and collapsed into UMI-guided consensus sequences using migec v1.2.7. With mixcr v2.1.11, UMI consensuses were aligned to TRA and TRB V and J templates and assembled into clonotypes. A clonotype was counted as expanded or contracted only if both edgeR and NoisET called the change significant, with noise models trained on biological replicates. For edgeR calls, the thresholds were a false discovery rate-adjusted p below 0.01 and a log2 fold-change of 1. PCA with hierarchical clustering of max-normalized trajectories of the 1000 most abundant clonotypes was used as exploratory dynamics analysis. Separately sequenced CD4+ and CD8+ repertoires were used to assign a CD4 or CD8 phenotype to each responding clone. The raw public reads went through TCRdb reprocessing: fastp at Q25, MiXCR clone calling, in-frame beta chains kept. Merged by CDR3 protein, the rows form single entries marked with the most common genes and DNA. These V and J calls are TCRdb output, not the study's own analysis. Recorded for this sample are about 150,000 distinct CDR3 sequences; around 25% of them occurred a single time. The top ten clones comprise around 24% of the sample.

PBMCs were isolated by Ficoll-Paque density gradient centrifugation. This TCR was recovered from an adult woman who had mild COVID-19 (a few samples of this study predate the infection). The sample titles of this study are shuffled in the database, so cell type and time point are left out; the donor was told from shared clones. This chain is built from TRBV5-6 and TRBJ2-5; 8 bases in the junction line up with TRBD1. Sequenced material: PBMCs or a T cell subset sorted from them (not recorded which). Read as DNA, the sequence is TGTGCCAGCAGCCTGCGACAGGGGCGGTACGGGACCCAGTACTTC. It encodes CASSLRQGRYGTQYF.